This T cell receptor (beta chain) stems from a study of brain metastases from non-small cell lung cancer. The study's findings and limits: T-cell infiltration was lower in brain metastases than primaries (P < 0.001). Expanded T-cell clones appeared in approximately 60% of brain metastases over primaries. Metastases had sparse T cells but largely shared repertoires with primaries.

With regard to this clone: Its specificity is not known. This sample also contains other DNA sequences that code for the same CDR3.

CDR3 length equals 17 residues. Germline assignment: CDR1 MGHDK and CDR2 SYGVNS. V lost 3 bases and J lost 3; bases outside the gene matches: 11. Clones were sequenced by immunoSEQ multiplex PCR, and TCRdb holds only the in-frame ones, with some missing. The sample lists about 2,600 clones, approximately 80% occurring once. This rearrangement joins TRBV25-1 to TRBJ2-3; TRBD2 agrees at 8 bases. The TCR was taken from a donor older than 35 with non-small cell lung cancer. Sequencing was carried out using tissue from a brain metastasis. The CDR3 DNA sequence: TGTGCCAGCAGTGATTTCCGTAACGGGAGGGTAACAGATACGCAGTATTTT. It yields the protein CASSDFRNGRVTDTQYF. Supplemented by reference TRBV25-1 and TRBJ2-3, the full variable domain reads EADIYQTPRYLVIGTGKKITLECSQTMGHDKMYWYQQDPGMELHLIHYSYGVNSTEKGDLSSESTVSRIRTEHFPLTLESARPSHTSQYLCASSDFRNGRVTDTQYFGPGTRLTVL.